This TCR beta chain stems from a study of shared clonotypes between healthy human individuals. Study as a whole: The people who gave samples were a couple of women and a few men aged 18 to 49.

Sequenced by immunoSEQ multiplex PCR; TCRdb stores in-frame clones only, minus some. The table includes over 2 million clones, 90% to 95% detected once. Germline CDR1 SGHVS, CDR2 FNYEAQ. This CDR3 comprises 13 residues. V dropped 4 bases and J dropped 8 bases, with 14 bases sitting between them. Study results and caveats: Some clonotypes were shared by all four sorted-subset donors, while others were not shared. The non-shared ones had lower generation probabilities than the shared ones. When naive CD4 clonotypes were compared across a few donors, roughly 4.9% were shared.

Splitting the CD4+ cells yielded a CD45RA+ naive subset and a CD45RA-negative memory subset. A remark on this clone: The antigen is undetermined.

Sequencing was done on a sample of naive CD4+ T cells sorted from blood. The sample's subset: CD45RA+ positively selected. The rearrangement uses TRBV7-6 and TRBJ1-2; TRBD1 is a possible D gene (5 bases). This TCR came from a man aged 18 to 35 in good health. The CDR3 nucleotides are TGTGCCAGCAGCTCCACCGACAGCGCAGGCTACACCTTC. It translates to CASSSTDSAGYTF.